The 10 T cell receptor beta chains reported below all come from one sample, sequenced in a study of blood T cells in healthy people across ages. A second PCR of 7 to 11 cycles used a sample-barcoded 5' primer and a J-beta primer mix. TCRdb re-analysed the 5' RACE reads in MiXCR, keeping a single row per CDR3 protein. Of around 900,000 distinct CDR3 sequences listed, approximately 50% are singletons. Sequencing used blood. The receptors derive from an older woman in good health.

V gene TRBV18 combines with J gene TRBJ2-7; TRBD1 matches 10 bases. Germline assignment: CDR1 KGHSH and CDR2 LQKENI. The junction had 8 bases not matched to a gene; V was cut back by 6 bases and J by 3 bases. There are 15 residues in the CDR3. The CDR3 sequence: CASSPGTGVGYEQYF. CDR3 DNA: TGTGCCAGCTCCCCCGGGACAGGGGTCGGCTACGAGCAGTACTTC.

The chain uses TRBV28 and TRBJ2-3; a weak D match, TRBD2 (5 bases). Trimming removed 7 bases at V and 0 bases at J, with 17 bases between. Germline V gene data show CDR1 as MDHEN and CDR2 as SYDVKM. This CDR3 has 16 amino acids. Here the CDR3 reads CASTIWTDSSTDTQYF. CDR3 nucleotides: TGTGCCAGCACAATCTGGACGGACTCTAGCACAGATACGCAGTATTTT. The full variable domain, completed using reference TRBV28 and TRBJ2-3, is DVKVTQSSRYLVKRTGEKVFLECVQDMDHENMFWYRQDPGLGLRLIYFSYDVKMKEKGDIPEGYSVSREKKERFSLILESASTNQTSMYLCASTIWTDSSTDTQYFGPGTRLTVL.

There are a few counts of this clonotype. This chain links TRBV2 with TRBJ2-1; no clear D gene. There are 14 residues in the CDR3. The germline V gene has CDR1 SNHLY and CDR2 FYNNEI. Trimming removed 3 bases at V and 2 bases at J, with 8 bases between. The CDR3 DNA reads as TGTGCCAGCAGTGACATTTCCACCTACAATGAGCAGTTCTTC. Amino acids: CASSDISTYNEQFF.

This chain connects TRBV27 to TRBJ1-2, with 9 bases identical to TRBD1. The germline gives CDR1 MNHEY, CDR2 SMNVEV (reference sequence). The CDR3 runs 14 residues. V lost 4 bases, J lost 3 bases, and 3 bases stayed unmatched. This CDR3 reads CASSSWTGDYGYTF. CDR3 sequence (DNA): TGTGCCAGCAGTTCCTGGACAGGGGACTATGGCTACACCTTC.

The V gene is TRBV6-2 or TRBV6-3, the J gene TRBJ2-5; 7 bases match TRBD1. The DNA end is more similar to TRBJ2-7, so the J call may be wrong. CDR1 and CDR2 from the germline V gene are MNHEY and SVGEGT. The length of the CDR3 is 15 residues. CDR3: CASSPRTGPRGEQYF. The CDR3 coding sequence is TGTGCCAGCAGTCCAAGGACAGGCCCTAGGGGCGAGCAGTACTTC.

In this sample, this clonotype turned up once. A read error may account for a junction end that differs from germline. This chain's CDR3 is CASSTLVGLAGPGGYSEQFF. Here the CDR3 DNA reads TGTGCCAGCAGCACCCTCGTTGGGCTAGCGGGACCTGGGGGCTACAGTGAGCAGTTCTTC. The chain couples TRBV7-9 to TRBJ2-1, with TRBD2 matching over 9 bases. This CDR3 region has 20 residues. Germline V gives CDR1 SEHNR, CDR2 FQNEAQ (reference sequence).

The sample holds a few counts of this clonotype. The V gene is TRBV12-3 or TRBV12-4, the J gene TRBJ2-1; D not resolved. Trimming stripped 7 bases from V and 0 bases from J, with 10 bases between. The CDR3 length is 14 residues. Written as DNA, the CDR3 is TGTGCCAGCAAATTACTAAGCTCCTACAATGAGCAGTTCTTC. Protein: CASKLLSSYNEQFF.

This chain connects TRBV29-1 to TRBJ2-7, with 8 positions matching TRBD2. J was trimmed by 5 bases and V by 5 bases; bases with no gene match: 11. CDR1 is SQVTM and CDR2 is ANQGSEA in the germline V gene. The CDR3 consists of 14 residues. The CDR3 region has the DNA TGCAGCGTTTCACCTCCGGGAGGGTCGCACGAGCAGTACTTC. Translation: CSVSPPGGSHEQYF.

V is TRBV29-1 and J is TRBJ2-2, with 9 bases that match TRBD2. Germline loops: CDR1 SQVTM, CDR2 ANQGSEA. The CDR3 extends over 15 amino acids. Trimming at V came to 4 bases and at J to 3 bases, leaving 6 bases not matched to a gene. The CDR3 sequence: CSVVSREGDTGELFF. The CDR3 region has the DNA TGCAGCGTTGTCTCGCGGGAGGGTGACACCGGGGAGCTGTTTTTT.

This clonotype was picked up a small number of times. The J gene is TRBJ2-3, the V gene TRBV4-3; 9 positions agree with TRBD2. The trim removed 0 bases at V and 5 bases at J, leaving 3 bases unmatched. Germline CDR1 is LGHNA and CDR2 is YSLEER. The CDR3 is 15 residues long. The CDR3 DNA follows: TGCGCCAGCAGCCAAGATAGCGGGAGTATAGATACGCAGTATTTT. This encodes CASSQDSGSIDTQYF.